Each of the 19 T cell receptor beta chains below was sequenced from the same sample in a study of Graves' ophthalmopathy and Graves' hyperthyroidism. Amplification targeted the TCR beta CDR3 regions, with RNA transcripts as the source material. The authors performed first-round RT-PCR with HTBI primers and then a second-round multiplex PCR. TCRdb ran MiXCR on the multiplex PCR reads and lists one entry per CDR3 protein. Among about 620,000 distinct CDR3 sequences listed, around a fifth were seen once. The specimen was peripheral blood. These receptor sequences come from a woman aged 18 to 35 with stable Graves' hyperthyroidism. Some clones in this sample may be carry-over from other donors' samples.

This clonotype was counted at least ten times. The chain uses TRBV19 and TRBJ1-1; the D is unclear. V was cut by 3 bases and J by 1 base, with 12 bases left in between. The CDR3 contains 15 residues. Germline CDR1 and CDR2: LNHDA and SQIVND (reference sequence). The CDR3 nucleotides read TGTGCCAGTAGTATGATGGGTCAGGCGAACACTGAAGCTTTCTTT. As protein: CASSMMGQANTEAFF.

J is TRBJ2-7 and V is TRBV28, with D perhaps TRBD1 or TRBD2 (5 bases each). Between the trimmed V and J ends, which lost 3 bases and 3 bases, there was a span of 18 bases. This CDR3 is 16 amino acids long. The germline V gene has CDR1 MDHEN and CDR2 SYDVKM. The DNA of the CDR3 is TGTGCCAGCAGTTTTGGGGGAAGTGATTTAGTCTACGAGCAGTACTTC. Translating it yields CASSFGGSDLVYEQYF.

Many counts were recorded for this clonotype. The CDR3 DNA reads TGCGCCAGCAGCTTACAGGGGGAACAGCCCCAGCATTTT. Its protein is CASSLQGEQPQHF. The chain links TRBV5-1 to TRBJ1-5; 8 nucleotides agree with TRBD1. The ends lost 2 bases at V and 7 bases at J; junction bases unmatched: 2. The CDR3 consists of 13 residues. CDR1 and CDR2 from the germline V gene are SGHRS and YFSETQ.

This clonotype was detected only a few times. This sequence joins TRBV12-3 or TRBV12-4 and TRBJ1-1; the D gene is possibly TRBD1 (5 bases). The ends were cut back, 9 bases at V and 1 base at J, with 15 bases in the middle. The CDR3 spans 14 residues. The DNA for the CDR3 is TGTGCCAGTCAGCAGGGTTTGGGGAACACTGAAGCTTTCTTT. This codes for CASQQGLGNTEAFF.

This rearrangement joins TRBV28 to TRBJ1-6; TRBD1 aligns across 10 bases. Losses at the gene ends were 3 bases for V and 9 bases for J; bases not matched to a gene: 2. The germline V gene has CDR1 MDHEN and CDR2 SYDVKM. The CDR3 consists of 14 residues. The chain's CDR3 is CASSFRQGASPLHF. The CDR3 DNA sequence: TGTGCCAGCAGTTTTCGACAGGGGGCTTCACCCCTCCACTTT.

This clonotype was observed many times. The chain has TRBV28 and TRBJ1-6; possibly TRBD1 for D (6 bases). Germline CDR1 and CDR2: MDHEN and SYDVKM. The CDR3 is made up of 15 amino acids. Trimming left V 7 bases short and J 2 bases short, with 12 bases between. The CDR3 region is CASKDGGTYNSPLHF. CDR3 nucleotides: TGTGCCAGCAAGGACGGGGGCACCTATAATTCACCCCTCCACTTT.

This clonotype was recorded many times. CDR3 sequence reads: CASSAGTSGSKETQYF. The CDR3 DNA follows: TGTGCCAGCAGTGCCGGGACTAGCGGGTCGAAAGAGACCCAGTACTTC. The chain joins TRBV2 to TRBJ2-5, with 12 bases aligning to TRBD2. The length of the CDR3 is 16 residues. The J segment lost 3 bases and the V segment lost 4 bases, leaving 6 bases of the junction unmatched. The germline V gene encodes CDR1 SNHLY and CDR2 FYNNEI.

This clonotype was found a few times. The rearrangement joins TRBV6-2 or TRBV6-3 to TRBJ2-5, with D hard to call. This CDR3 has 14 amino acids. Germline V lookup: CDR1 MNHEY, CDR2 SVGEGT. V gave up 5 bases and J gave up 0 bases, with 10 bases separating them. The CDR3 DNA is TGTGCCAGCAGTCACCCCACGTACCAAGAGACCCAGTACTTC. It translates to CASSHPTYQETQYF.

This clonotype was detected ten times or more. The chain links TRBV15 to TRBJ2-5, with D unclear. CDR3 length: 13 residues. Germline assignment: CDR1 LNHNV and CDR2 YYDKDF (reference sequence). The V end was cut by 6 bases, the J end by 5 bases, with 13 bases between. The CDR3 DNA reads as TGTGCCACCAGGAGAAAAGGTGGGGAGACCCAGTACTTC. Its protein product is CATRRKGGETQYF.

This clonotype was observed at least ten times. A read error may account for a junction end that differs from germline. V is TRBV5-1 and J is TRBJ1-2; a weak D match, TRBD1 (6 bases). CDR1 SGHRS and CDR2 YFSETQ come from the germline V gene. The CDR3 runs 12 residues. The CDR3 region has the DNA TGTGCCAGCAGTTTAGCAGGGGATGGCTACACCTTC. Residues: CASSLAGDGYTF. Full variable domain (missing parts from reference TRBV5-1 and TRBJ1-2): KAGVTQTPRYLIKTRGQQVTLSCSPISGHRSVSWYQQTPGQGLQFLFEYFSETQRNKGNFPGRFSGRQFSNSRSEMNVSTLELGDSALYLCASSLAGDGYTFGSGTRLTVV.

CDR3 residues: CASTDTGEIQPQHF. The CDR3 nucleotides read TGTGCCAGCACCGATACAGGGGAGATTCAGCCCCAGCATTTT. This chain links TRBV28 with TRBJ1-5, with 7 bases that match TRBD1. The V segment lost 7 bases and the J segment 6 bases; nucleotides outside the gene matches: 9. The CDR3 is 14 residues long. The germline V gene has CDR1 MDHEN and CDR2 SYDVKM. The complete variable domain, with remaining parts taken from reference TRBV28 and TRBJ1-5, reads DVKVTQSSRYLVKRTGEKVFLECVQDMDHENMFWYRQDPGLGLRLIYFSYDVKMKEKGDIPEGYSVSREKKERFSLILESASTNQTSMYLCASTDTGEIQPQHFGDGTRLSIL.

The V call is TRBV19, the J call TRBJ1-1; D possibly corresponds to TRBD1 (5 bases). The CDR3 loop spans 14 amino acids. Germline V gene data show CDR1 as LNHDA and CDR2 as SQIVND (reference sequence). V shed 5 bases and J shed 4 bases, with 14 bases lying between them. This CDR3 reads CASSLMGVSTEAFF. Here the CDR3 DNA reads TGTGCCAGTAGTCTCATGGGGGTGAGCACTGAAGCTTTCTTT.

Worth noting for this clonotype: A clone one base away is much larger, so this may be a read error. This chain links TRBV13 with TRBJ2-5; a weak D match, TRBD1 (5 bases). The germline V gene has CDR1 PRHDT and CDR2 FYEKMQ (reference sequence). The CDR3 has 17 residues. CDR3 sequence: CASSLGQGADPQETKYF. CDR3 sequence (DNA): TGTGCCAGCAGCTTAGGCCAAGGGGCCGACCCTCAAGAGACCAAGTACTTC.

This chain uses TRBV6-5 with TRBJ1-1; D uncertain. V lost 4 bases and J 1 base, leaving 10 bases between the germline ends. This CDR3 region has 14 residues. The V gene's germline CDR1 is MNHEY and CDR2 SVGAGI. The CDR3 loop reads CASSFDRQNTEAFF. As DNA, the CDR3 is TGTGCCAGCAGTTTCGATCGACAGAACACTGAAGCTTTCTTT.

This clonotype has ten or more counts. The chain links TRBV6-5 to TRBJ1-2, with 10 bases fitting TRBD1. CDR3 length: 16 amino acids. The J segment lost 5 bases and the V segment lost 4 bases, leaving 10 bases of the junction unmatched. Germline V gene data show CDR1 as MNHEY and CDR2 as SVGAGI. The CDR3, as DNA: TGTGCCAGCAGTTCCCGGGGGACAGGGGTTGAGTATGGCTACACCTTC. Its protein is CASSSRGTGVEYGYTF.

J is TRBJ2-5 and V is TRBV6-2 or TRBV6-3; 8 positions match TRBD1. Per the germline V gene, CDR1 is MNHEY and CDR2 is SVGEGT. CDR3 length: 15 residues. Unmatched junction bases numbered 7, after V lost 4 bases and J lost 3 bases. CDR3 in amino acids: CASSFPRTGKETQYF. For the CDR3, the DNA is TGTGCCAGCAGTTTCCCGCGGACAGGGAAAGAGACCCAGTACTTC.

This clonotype was recorded many times. The genes are TRBV15 and TRBJ1-2; no clear D gene. Germline CDR1 is LNHNV and CDR2 is YYDKDF (reference sequence). This CDR3 is built from 16 residues. V shed 1 base and J shed 7 bases, with 19 bases lying between them. CDR3 sequence reads: CATSRVFWVAVGGYTF. CDR3 in DNA: TGTGCCACCAGCAGAGTGTTTTGGGTCGCGGTCGGTGGCTACACCTTC.

In its sample, this clonotype was seen many times. This chain connects TRBV6-2 or TRBV6-3 to TRBJ2-7, with D possibly being TRBD1 or TRBD2 (5 bases each). CDR3 size: 18 residues. V was clipped by 6 bases and J by 3 bases, with 27 bases between them. Germline V lookup: CDR1 MNHEY, CDR2 SVGEGT. The CDR3 loop reads CASRKYSSGPQRGYEQYF. Here the CDR3 DNA reads TGTGCCAGCAGAAAATATTCCTCGGGCCCGCAGAGGGGCTACGAGCAGTACTTC.

This clonotype was observed at least ten times. V and J are TRBV6-2 or TRBV6-3 and TRBJ2-5; possibly TRBD1 or TRBD2 for D (5 bases each). The CDR3 runs 13 residues. Trimming pared 6 bases from V and 4 bases from J, leaving 12 bases between. CDR1 and CDR2 from the germline V gene are MNHEY and SVGEGT. For the CDR3, the DNA is TGTGCCAGCAGCCCACCGGGGCCAGAGACCCAGTACTTC. Translating it yields CASSPPGPETQYF.